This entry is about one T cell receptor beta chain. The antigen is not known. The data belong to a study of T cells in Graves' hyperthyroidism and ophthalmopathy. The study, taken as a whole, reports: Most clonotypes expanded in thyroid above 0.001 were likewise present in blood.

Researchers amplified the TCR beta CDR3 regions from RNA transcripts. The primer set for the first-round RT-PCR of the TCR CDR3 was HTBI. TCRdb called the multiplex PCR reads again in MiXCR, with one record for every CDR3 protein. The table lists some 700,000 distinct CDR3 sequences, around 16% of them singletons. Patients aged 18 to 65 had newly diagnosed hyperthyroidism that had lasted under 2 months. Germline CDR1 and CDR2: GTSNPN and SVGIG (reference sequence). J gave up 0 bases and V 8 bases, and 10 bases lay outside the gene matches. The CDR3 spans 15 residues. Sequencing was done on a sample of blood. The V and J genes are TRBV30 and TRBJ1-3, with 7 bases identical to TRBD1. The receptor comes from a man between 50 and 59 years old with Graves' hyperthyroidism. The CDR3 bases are TGTGCCACACGACAGGGACTAAGCTCTGGAAACACCATATATTTT. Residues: CATRQGLSSGNTIYF.